A selection of T cell receptor beta chains follows, all from one sample in a study of blood T cell repertoires in COVID-19. The data were produced by immunoSEQ multiplex PCR, yet TCRdb's version contains in-frame clones alone and is incomplete. Found here are 200,000 to 250,000 clones, around 84% of them singletons; the top ten hold around 13%. The sequencing input was peripheral blood. These TCRs come from a human donor in a cohort sampled during active COVID-19. CDR3s include the opening cysteine and the closing phenylalanine or tryptophan. A D gene is named only where the DNA matches it firmly. Clone size is not always given. Where it is, it says once, few, many or a class for expanded clones.

CDR3 length: 16
D gene: TRBD1
clone size: NA
V gene: TRBV6-6
J gene: TRBJ1-6
CDR3 DNA: TGTGCCAGCAGACCTCAGGGGGTTGCTAGTAATTCACCCCTCCACTTT
CDR3 protein: CASRPQGVASNSPLHF

CDR3 length: 14
D gene: TRBD1
clone size: once
V gene: TRBV6-5
J gene: TRBJ1-1
CDR3 DNA: TGTGCCAGCGGGAGGGACAGGGGGAGCACTGAAGCTTTCTTT
CDR3 protein: CASGRDRGSTEAFF

CDR3 length: 12
D gene: NA
clone size: NA
V gene: TRBV2
J gene: TRBJ2-5
CDR3 DNA: TGTGCCAGCAGTGGTCAGGGGTTGACCCAGTACTTC
CDR3 protein: CASSGQGLTQYF

CDR3 length: 18
D gene: TRBD2
clone size: NA
V gene: TRBV6-2/TRBV6-3
J gene: TRBJ2-2
CDR3 DNA: TGTGCCAGCAGCCTGACTAGCGGGGCTCCCCGGGGCACCGGGGAGCTGTTTTTT
CDR3 protein: CASSLTSGAPRGTGELFF

CDR3 length: 14
D gene: TRBD1
clone size: once
V gene: TRBV6-4
J gene: TRBJ1-2
CDR3 DNA: TGTGCCAGCAGTCCCGCCGGACAGGGTGTCGGCTACACCTTC
CDR3 protein: CASSPAGQGVGYTF

CDR3 length: 13
D gene: NA
clone size: NA
V gene: TRBV11-3
J gene: TRBJ1-1
CDR3 DNA: TGTGCCAGCAGCCGAACTGAGGGTACTGAAGCTTTCTTT
CDR3 protein: CASSRTEGTEAFF

CDR3 length: 16
D gene: TRBD1
clone size: NA
V gene: TRBV10-3
J gene: TRBJ2-3
CDR3 DNA: TGTGCCATCAGTGAGTCGGGACAGGGAGGAAGAAATACGCAGTATTTT
CDR3 protein: CAISESGQGGRNTQYF

CDR3 length: 14
D gene: NA
clone size: few
V gene: TRBV6-5
J gene: TRBJ1-4
CDR3 DNA: TGTGCCAGCAGTTACGGGCAGTTTAATGAAAAACTGTTTTTT
CDR3 protein: CASSYGQFNEKLFF

CDR3 length: 13
D gene: NA
clone size: NA
V gene: TRBV11-3
J gene: TRBJ2-2
CDR3 DNA: TGTGCCAGCAGCTTAGGCGCCTCCGGGGAGCTGTTTTTT
CDR3 protein: CASSLGASGELFF

CDR3 length: 15
D gene: NA
clone size: NA
V gene: TRBV28
J gene: TRBJ1-5
CDR3 DNA: TGTGCCAGCAGATCTACAGGGAGAAGCAATCAGCCCCAGCATTTT
CDR3 protein: CASRSTGRSNQPQHF

CDR3 length: 11
D gene: NA
clone size: NA
V gene: TRBV19
J gene: TRBJ1-5
CDR3 DNA: TGTGCCAGTTCGGGGGGCATCGCCCAGCATTTT
CDR3 protein: CASSGGIAQHF

CDR3 length: 15
D gene: TRBD2
clone size: NA
V gene: TRBV14
J gene: TRBJ2-7
CDR3 DNA: TGTGCCAGCAGCCGGGGGACTAGCGGCTACCAAGGGCAGTACTTC
CDR3 protein: CASSRGTSGYQGQYF

CDR3 length: 18
D gene: TRBD1
clone size: NA
V gene: TRBV18
J gene: TRBJ2-2
CDR3 DNA: TGTGCCAGCTCACCACCGCTGAGCAGGGGGCTAAGCGCCGGGGAGCTGTTTTTT
CDR3 protein: CASSPPLSRGLSAGELFF

CDR3 length: 15
D gene: NA
clone size: NA
V gene: TRBV3-1/TRBV3-2
J gene: TRBJ2-5
CDR3 DNA: TGTGCCAGCAGCCAATTGGGGGGGGCTAGAAAGACCCAGTACTTC
CDR3 protein: CASSQLGGARKTQYF

CDR3 length: 15
D gene: NA
clone size: NA
V gene: TRBV5-1
J gene: TRBJ2-2
CDR3 DNA: TGCGCCAGCAGCTTAGGGCGGGTGAACACCGGGGAGCTGTTTTTT
CDR3 protein: CASSLGRVNTGELFF

CDR3 length: 18
D gene: TRBD2
clone size: NA
V gene: TRBV7-2
J gene: TRBJ2-7
CDR3 DNA: TGTGCCAGCAGCTTTCGGGATAGCGGGGGGGCGAGCTCCTACGAGCAGTACTTC
CDR3 protein: CASSFRDSGGASSYEQYF

CDR3 length: 15
D gene: TRBD1
clone size: few
V gene: TRBV28
J gene: TRBJ1-2
CDR3 DNA: TGTGCCAGCAGTCATCGGGACAGGGGCCGGTATGGCTACACCTTC
CDR3 protein: CASSHRDRGRYGYTF

CDR3 length: 14
D gene: TRBD1
clone size: few
V gene: TRBV2
J gene: TRBJ1-1
CDR3 DNA: TGTGCCAGCAGTTCCGGACAGGGGAAAACTGAAGCTTTCTTT
CDR3 protein: CASSSGQGKTEAFF

CDR3 length: 15
D gene: TRBD2
clone size: NA
V gene: TRBV2
J gene: TRBJ2-1
CDR3 DNA: TGTGCCAGCAGTGCTGAGACTAGCGGATACAATGAGCAGTTCTTC
CDR3 protein: CASSAETSGYNEQFF

CDR3 length: 16
D gene: TRBD2
clone size: many
V gene: TRBV28
J gene: TRBJ2-2
CDR3 DNA: TGTGCCAGCAGTTTAACCGGGACTAGCGGCACCGGGGAGCTGTTTTTT
CDR3 protein: CASSLTGTSGTGELFF

CDR3 length: 16
D gene: TRBD2
clone size: NA
V gene: TRBV5-1
J gene: TRBJ2-1
CDR3 DNA: TGCGCCAGCAGCCGGCAGGCAGCGGGAGGGTACAATGAGCAGTTCTTC
CDR3 protein: CASSRQAAGGYNEQFF

CDR3 length: 11
D gene: NA
clone size: NA
V gene: TRBV27
J gene: TRBJ2-7
CDR3 DNA: TGTGCCAGCAGTTCGGGGTGGGAGCAGTACTTC
CDR3 protein: CASSSGWEQYF

CDR3 length: 16
D gene: TRBD2
clone size: NA
V gene: TRBV6-5
J gene: TRBJ2-3
CDR3 DNA: TGTGCCAGCAGTTACAGCACTAGCGGGAGCACAGATACGCAGTATTTT
CDR3 protein: CASSYSTSGSTDTQYF

CDR3 length: 15
D gene: TRBD1
clone size: NA
V gene: TRBV7-2
J gene: TRBJ1-3
CDR3 DNA: TGTGCCAGCAGCAGTGACAGGGCCTCTGGAAACACCATATATTTT
CDR3 protein: CASSSDRASGNTIYF

CDR3 length: 12
D gene: NA
clone size: NA
V gene: TRBV3-1/TRBV3-2
J gene: TRBJ1-2
CDR3 DNA: TGTGCCAGCAGCCAAGGATTGGAGGGCTACACCTTC
CDR3 protein: CASSQGLEGYTF